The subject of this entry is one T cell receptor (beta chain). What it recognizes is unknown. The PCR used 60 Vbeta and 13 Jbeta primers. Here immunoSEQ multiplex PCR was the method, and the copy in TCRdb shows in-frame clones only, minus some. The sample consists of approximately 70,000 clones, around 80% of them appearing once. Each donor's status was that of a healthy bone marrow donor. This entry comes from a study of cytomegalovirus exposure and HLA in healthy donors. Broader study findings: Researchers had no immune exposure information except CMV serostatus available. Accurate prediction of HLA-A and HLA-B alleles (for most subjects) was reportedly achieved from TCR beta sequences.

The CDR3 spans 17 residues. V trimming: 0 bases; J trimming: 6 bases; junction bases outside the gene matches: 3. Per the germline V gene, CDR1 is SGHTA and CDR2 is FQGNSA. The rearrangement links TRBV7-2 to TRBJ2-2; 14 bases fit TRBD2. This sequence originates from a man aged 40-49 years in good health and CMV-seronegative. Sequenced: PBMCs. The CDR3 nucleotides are TGTGCCAGCAGCTTAGCGACTAGCGGGGGGGCCTCCGGGGAGCTGTTTTTT. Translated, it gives CASSLATSGGASGELFF.